This T cell receptor (beta chain) was sequenced during a study of neurological immune-mediated disorders. 5'RACE generated cDNA with 10-nucleotide random UMIs. Sequencing runs each generated in excess of 160 million TCR-beta sequences derived from 15-18 subjects. TCRdb re-derived calls from the 5' RACE reads in MiXCR, one entry per CDR3 protein. The sample has under 40,000 distinct CDR3 sequences, less than 8.5% seen once. V lost 6 bases and J lost 4, with 20 bases in between. Germline CDR1 and CDR2: SNHLY and FYNNEI. The CDR3 is made up of 16 amino acids. The origin of this receptor is a woman aged 35 to 49 in good health. The chain is built from TRBV2 and TRBJ2-3; D unclear. The source material was PBMCs. CDR3 protein: CASSQTPTLTADTQYF. The CDR3 coding sequence is TGTGCCAGCAGCCAAACACCTACCTTGACGGCAGATACGCAGTATTTT.